The clone carrying this T cell receptor (beta chain) came up many times. The CDR3 is made up of 14 amino acids. The germline gives CDR1 GTSNPN, CDR2 SVGIG (reference sequence). Trimming left V 4 bases short and J 4 bases short, with 16 bases between. RNA transcripts yielded amplified TCR beta CDR3 regions. The HTBI primer set drove a first-round RT-PCR of the TCR CDR3. A single record per CDR3 protein comes from TCRdb applying MiXCR to the multiplex PCR reads. This table holds 340,000 or so distinct CDR3 sequences, roughly a fifth found once. The record originates from a study of T cells in Graves' hyperthyroidism and ophthalmopathy.

The gene calls are TRBV30 and TRBJ1-2; D is undetermined. Source material: blood. The TCR sequence derives from a woman aged 50 to 60 with Graves' hyperthyroidism. DNA for the CDR3: TGTGCCTGGATCCGCCCATCCTCAGCCTATGGCTACACCTTC. It yields the protein CAWIRPSSAYGYTF.